In its sample, the clone carrying this T cell receptor (beta chain) was seen once. Its antigen is not known. The data stem from a study of cytomegalovirus exposure and HLA in healthy donors. The germline V gene has CDR1 KGHSH and CDR2 LQKENI. V lost 1 base to trimming and J lost 2 bases, with 2 bases between them. This CDR3 has 13 amino acids. The primer mix had 60 Vbeta and 13 Jbeta primers. Using immunoSEQ multiplex PCR, the repertoire was profiled, and TCRdb retains in-frame clones only, with some absent. The data contain some 160,000 clones, 80% to 85% of them singletons. Participants comprised healthy donors of bone marrow. Study-wide points: Accounts indicate the classifier identified cytomegalovirus status with strong specificity and sensitivity.

Sequencing was performed on PBMCs. The gene calls are TRBV18 and TRBJ2-2; D is unclear. This receptor was obtained from a male donor in good health and CMV-seronegative. CDR3 sequence: CASSPLNTGELFF. The CDR3 nucleotides are TGTGCCAGCTCACCACTAAACACCGGGGAGCTGTTTTTT.